This TCR beta chain was captured in a study of lymphopenia after photon versus proton radiotherapy. Overall study findings and caveats: Authors raise, but do not show, better survival with proton therapy. A bigger post-nadir fall in TCR diversity correlated inversely with survival time in deceased patients. After the lymphocyte nadir, photon-treated repertoires showed oligoclonal expansion, especially of CD8+ Temra cells.

Trimming removed 1 base at V and 2 bases at J, with 8 bases between. The CDR3 runs 14 residues. Germline CDR1 and CDR2: SNHLY and FYNNEI. Concerning this clone itself: The antigen remains undetermined.

Some clones are missing from TCRdb's copy, which holds only in-frame ones; the method was immunoSEQ multiplex PCR. The sample holds 55,000 to 70,000 clones, more than 75% seen once. The sequence came from a middle-aged man with gastric cancer. The sample was peripheral blood, taken from a patient treated with photon-based radiotherapy. The chain employs TRBV2 and TRBJ1-2, with D perhaps TRBD1 (6 bases). The CDR3 reads CASSEGTENYGYTF. DNA for the CDR3: TGTGCCAGCAGTGAAGGGACAGAAAACTATGGCTACACCTTC.